Listed below are T cell receptor beta chains from one sample, sequenced in a study of CD8 T cells in ankylosing spondylitis. TCRdb re-derived calls from the 5' RACE reads in MiXCR, one entry per CDR3 protein. The sample yields some 71,000 distinct CDR3 sequences, about 5% seen once. Material: blood, either unsorted or a sorted T cell fraction (not recorded which). These receptor sequences come from a male donor with ankylosing spondylitis or in good health (not recorded which). The CDR3 runs from the conserved cysteine through the conserved F or W. Fields, in order: V gene, J gene, CDR3 length, CDR3 protein.

v_call: TRBV11-1; j_call: TRBJ1-1; cdr3_length: 18; cdr3_aa: CASRDPTGRNPSNTEAFF
v_call: TRBV4-1; j_call: TRBJ1-5; cdr3_length: 17; cdr3_aa: CASSQGQTGYSNQPQHF
v_call: TRBV7-2; j_call: TRBJ1-5; cdr3_length: 15; cdr3_aa: CASSSLGGQGQPQHF
v_call: TRBV7-2; j_call: TRBJ2-2; cdr3_length: 14; cdr3_aa: CASSPGHFTGELFF
v_call: TRBV2; j_call: TRBJ1-4; cdr3_length: 15; cdr3_aa: CASSDTTGSGEKLFF
v_call: TRBV20-1; j_call: TRBJ2-1; cdr3_length: 13; cdr3_aa: CSAAHRVDYEQFF
v_call: TRBV4-1; j_call: TRBJ2-2; cdr3_length: 16; cdr3_aa: CASSLQVSVNTGELFF
v_call: TRBV7-2; j_call: TRBJ2-4; cdr3_length: 15; cdr3_aa: CASSLDITRGNIQYF
v_call: TRBV5-6; j_call: TRBJ1-5; cdr3_length: 17; cdr3_aa: CASSYQQDSRGNQPQHF
v_call: TRBV2; j_call: TRBJ2-5; cdr3_length: 14; cdr3_aa: CASIGNRLQETQYF
v_call: TRBV5-1; j_call: TRBJ1-3; cdr3_length: 16; cdr3_aa: CASSLGQGESGNTIYF
v_call: TRBV20-1; j_call: TRBJ1-1; cdr3_length: 13; cdr3_aa: CSAAGHRNTEAFF
v_call: TRBV12-3/TRBV12-4; j_call: TRBJ2-1; cdr3_length: 13; cdr3_aa: CASSQGPLNEQFF
v_call: TRBV6-6; j_call: TRBJ2-1; cdr3_length: 14; cdr3_aa: CASSFLTGIYEQFF
v_call: TRBV11-2; j_call: TRBJ2-7; cdr3_length: 17; cdr3_aa: CASSLTGQGANPDEQYF
v_call: TRBV5-6; j_call: TRBJ2-7; cdr3_length: 15; cdr3_aa: CASSTLGTGGYEQYF
v_call: TRBV5-1; j_call: TRBJ1-1; cdr3_length: 13; cdr3_aa: CASSLASGDGAFF
v_call: TRBV9; j_call: TRBJ2-7; cdr3_length: 15; cdr3_aa: CASSVEGTSSYEQYF
v_call: TRBV21-1; j_call: TRBJ2-5; cdr3_length: 13; cdr3_aa: CASSRDYQETQYF
v_call: TRBV20-1; j_call: TRBJ2-6; cdr3_length: 15; cdr3_aa: CSASSGAPGANVLTF
v_call: TRBV15; j_call: TRBJ1-2; cdr3_length: 13; cdr3_aa: CATSRDAGYGYTF
v_call: TRBV20-1; j_call: TRBJ2-2; cdr3_length: 12; cdr3_aa: CSADRNTGELFF
v_call: TRBV4-3; j_call: TRBJ1-4; cdr3_length: 15; cdr3_aa: CASSQVGATNEKLFF
v_call: TRBV24-1; j_call: TRBJ2-7; cdr3_length: 12; cdr3_aa: CATSDKSYEQYF
v_call: TRBV6-5; j_call: TRBJ1-1; cdr3_length: 13; cdr3_aa: CASNKIGNTEAFF
v_call: TRBV7-6; j_call: TRBJ2-5; cdr3_length: 14; cdr3_aa: CASSTDRRVETQYF
v_call: TRBV6-5; j_call: TRBJ2-1; cdr3_length: 14; cdr3_aa: CASSFGQGFGEQFF
v_call: TRBV12-3/TRBV12-4; j_call: TRBJ1-5; cdr3_length: 14; cdr3_aa: CASSTPGGDQPQHF
v_call: TRBV20-1; j_call: TRBJ2-2; cdr3_length: 13; cdr3_aa: CSARGVGTGELFF
v_call: TRBV28; j_call: TRBJ2-2; cdr3_length: 18; cdr3_aa: CASSGRPRVTPFTGELFF
v_call: TRBV9; j_call: TRBJ2-3; cdr3_length: 14; cdr3_aa: CASSVGLSTDTQYF
v_call: TRBV6-5; j_call: TRBJ2-3; cdr3_length: 16; cdr3_aa: CASSYSGTASQDTQYF
v_call: TRBV20-1; j_call: TRBJ1-5; cdr3_length: 14; cdr3_aa: CSAQNREGNQPQHF
v_call: TRBV9; j_call: TRBJ1-2; cdr3_length: 15; cdr3_aa: CASSVGTLINYGYTF
v_call: TRBV5-1; j_call: TRBJ2-3; cdr3_length: 14; cdr3_aa: CASIDPSSTDTQYF
v_call: TRBV29-1; j_call: TRBJ1-2; cdr3_length: 14; cdr3_aa: CSIPSRQGLGGYTF
v_call: TRBV29-1; j_call: TRBJ2-1; cdr3_length: 13; cdr3_aa: CSHTVPPLNEQFF
v_call: TRBV5-4; j_call: TRBJ1-5; cdr3_length: 13; cdr3_aa: CASSLAPDQPQHF
v_call: TRBV10-3; j_call: TRBJ1-1; cdr3_length: 14; cdr3_aa: CAISRDRGNTEAFF
v_call: TRBV24-1; j_call: TRBJ2-1; cdr3_length: 16; cdr3_aa: CATSDSGQGSHNEQFF